One and the same sample provided the 28 T cell receptor beta chains below, sequenced in a study of blood T cell repertoires in COVID-19 (dated by TCRdb to the early 2020s). The library came from the immunoSEQ multiplex PCR assay. This immuneACCESS table, as held by TCRdb, lists in-frame sequences with V and J called but not all clones. Of the missing ones, under half trace to an unresolved V gene in checked studies; the others have no known cause. The sample records over 75,000 clones, approximately 91% of which are singletons. The ten largest clones capture roughly 1.7% of the sample. Sequenced input: peripheral blood. Every receptor here comes from a man between 60 and 75 years old with acute or convalescent COVID-19.

This clone showed up just once. The chain couples TRBV19 to TRBJ1-2, with D possibly TRBD1 on 6 matching bases. Between the trimmed V and J ends, which lost 6 bases and 0 bases, there was a span of 20 bases. The length of the CDR3 is 17 residues. The germline V gene has CDR1 LNHDA and CDR2 SQIVND (reference sequence). CDR3 sequence: CASSLGQPLLSNYGYTF. CDR3 nucleotides: TGTGCCAGTAGCCTCGGACAGCCACTACTATCTAACTATGGCTACACCTTC.

The V and J genes are TRBV5-6 and TRBJ2-3; the match to TRBD2 covers 7 bases. V shed 4 bases and J 3 bases; nucleotides not matched to a gene: 11. The germline CDR1 and CDR2 sequences are SGHDT and YYEEEE. This CDR3 contains 16 residues. The CDR3 region is CASSTDRLAGTDTQYF. Here the CDR3 DNA reads TGTGCCAGCAGCACAGACAGACTAGCAGGGACAGATACGCAGTATTTT.

The V gene is TRBV10-3, the J gene TRBJ2-2, with a tentative D call TRBD2 (6 bases). The CDR3 is 17 amino acids. The germline gives CDR1 ENHRY, CDR2 SYGVKD. V dropped 0 bases and J dropped 5 bases, with 16 bases sitting between them. CDR3 region: CAISESSGEGGTGELFF. In DNA form, the CDR3 reads TGTGCCATCAGTGAGTCGTCGGGGGAAGGTGGGACCGGGGAGCTGTTTTTT.

J is TRBJ2-1 and V is TRBV2, with 7 positions matching TRBD1. The germline V gene encodes CDR1 SNHLY and CDR2 FYNNEI. The ends lost 6 bases at V and 4 bases at J; junction bases unmatched: 12. This CDR3 contains 16 residues. CDR3 sequence (DNA): TGTGCCAGCAGGGCCACTAGGACAGGTTTTTACAATGAGCAGTTCTTC. The encoded protein is CASRATRTGFYNEQFF.

The chain joins TRBV5-1 to TRBJ1-2; the match to TRBD1 covers 8 bases. The CDR3 is 14 residues long. The trim removed 0 bases at V and 2 bases at J, leaving 0 bases unmatched. Per germline, CDR1 SGHRS and CDR2 YFSETQ. CDR3 DNA: TGCGCCAGCAGCTTGGGGACAGGGAACTATGGCTACACCTTC. This translates into CASSLGTGNYGYTF.

The J gene is TRBJ2-5, the V gene TRBV3-1 (or the pseudogene TRBV3-2); 10 bases agree with TRBD2. The junction had 3 bases not matched to a gene; V was cut back by 5 bases and J by 3 bases. Germline V gene lookup returns CDR1 LGHDT and CDR2 YNNKEL (reference sequence). This CDR3 contains 14 residues. Here the CDR3 DNA reads TGTGCCAGCAGCTACGGACTAGCGGAAGAGACCCAGTACTTC. Translation gives CASSYGLAEETQYF.

The chain employs TRBV24-1 and TRBJ2-1; 10 bases match TRBD2. CDR3 size: 15 residues. CDR1 is KGHDR, CDR2 SFDVKD, per germline. V lost 2 bases to trimming and J lost 5 bases; unmatched junction nucleotides: 2. CDR3 loop: CATSDWTSGHNEQFF. CDR3 nucleotide sequence: TGTGCCACCAGTGATTGGACTAGCGGACACAATGAGCAGTTCTTC.

This rearrangement joins TRBV29-1 to TRBJ1-1; D might be TRBD1 (6 bases). The V end lost 5 bases, the J end lost 2 bases, and 9 bases lay between the germline ends. This CDR3 region has 12 residues. Looked up from germline, CDR1 is SQVTM and CDR2 is ANQGSEA. This CDR3 is CSVLQGNTEAFF. The CDR3 DNA is TGCAGCGTTTTACAGGGAAACACTGAAGCTTTCTTT. Supplemented by reference TRBV29-1 and TRBJ1-1, the full variable domain reads SAVISQKPSRDICQRGTSLTIQCQVDSQVTMMFWYRQQPGQSLTLIATANQGSEATYESGFVIDKFPISRPNLTFSTLTVSNMSPEDSSIYLCSVLQGNTEAFFGQGTRLTVV.

The chain recombines TRBV28 with TRBJ1-5; 11 nucleotides align to TRBD1. Germline loops: CDR1 MDHEN, CDR2 SYDVKM. Trimming cost V 5 bases and J 5 bases; bases outside gene matches: 8. The CDR3 is 16 amino acids. The CDR3: CASSTPGTGGDQPQHF. In nucleotides, the CDR3 is TGTGCCAGCAGTACGCCCGGGACAGGGGGGGATCAGCCCCAGCATTTT.

The chain has TRBV29-1 and TRBJ1-2; tentative D call: TRBD1 (6 bases). Germline V gives CDR1 SQVTM, CDR2 ANQGSEA. The CDR3 consists of 13 residues. With 4 bases removed from V and 6 bases from J, the gap between germline ends came to 15 bases. CDR3 loop: CSVGEDSSDGYTF. Here the CDR3 DNA reads TGCAGCGTTGGAGAGGACAGTTCGGATGGCTACACCTTC.

The rearrangement joins TRBV5-6 to TRBJ1-6; 7 bases agree with TRBD1. The germline CDR1 and CDR2 sequences are SGHDT and YYEEEE. This CDR3 comprises 14 residues. The V gene end was trimmed by 0 bases and the J gene end by 8 bases; junction bases not matched to a gene: 2. This CDR3 is CASSLGQGDSPLHF. The CDR3 DNA reads as TGTGCCAGCAGCTTGGGGCAGGGGGATTCACCCCTCCACTTT.

The chain has TRBV11-1 and TRBJ2-1; 9 bases align to TRBD2. Trimming at V came to 5 bases and at J to 0 bases, leaving 2 bases not matched to a gene. CDR3 length: 15 amino acids. Germline CDR1 and CDR2: SGHAT and FQDESV (reference sequence). The CDR3 is CASSHSGSSYNEQFF. DNA for the CDR3: TGTGCCAGCAGCCATAGCGGGAGCTCCTACAATGAGCAGTTCTTC.

This clone was seen just once. The chain joins TRBV3-1 (or the pseudogene TRBV3-2) to TRBJ2-1; 11 nucleotides match TRBD1. V shed 8 bases and J 14 bases; nucleotides not matched to a gene: 2. This CDR3 comprises 10 residues. From germline, CDR1 is LGHDT and CDR2 YNNKEL (reference sequence). Here the CDR3 reads CASRGQGEFF. The CDR3 DNA reads as TGTGCCAGCCGGGGACAGGGGGAGTTCTTC.

V is TRBV7-9 and J is TRBJ1-4, with a possible D match to TRBD1 (5 bases). This CDR3 has 16 amino acids. Germline CDR1 SEHNR, CDR2 FQNEAQ (reference sequence). Trimming removed 4 bases at V and 8 bases at J, with 20 bases between. The CDR3 DNA reads TGTGCCAGCAGCTCAAATCAGGACACCTACGGGGAAAAACTGTTTTTT. Its protein product is CASSSNQDTYGEKLFF.

This clone was counted once. The V call is TRBV4-3, the J call TRBJ1-5; 7 nucleotides match TRBD1. Germline V gives CDR1 LGHNA, CDR2 YSLEER. V shed 5 bases, J shed 5 bases, and the junction held 9 bases outside the gene matches. There are 15 residues in the CDR3. The CDR3 protein is CASSAGQRNDQPQHF. The DNA of the CDR3 is TGCGCCAGCAGCGCGGGACAGCGAAACGATCAGCCCCAGCATTTT.

The CDR3 DNA sequence: TGTGCCAGCAGCCGTCTGATCAGGGGGGACGAGCAGTACTTC. Translating gives CASSRLIRGDEQYF. The chain is built from TRBV7-8 and TRBJ2-7, with D maybe TRBD1 (7 bases). The CDR3 contains 14 residues. The germline gives CDR1 SGHVS, CDR2 FQNEAQ. Deletions cut 5 bases from V and 5 bases from J, with 16 bases between.

V is TRBV3-1 (or the pseudogene TRBV3-2) and J is TRBJ1-1; D gene unclear. Germline V CDR1 and CDR2: LGHDT, YNNKEL (reference sequence). This CDR3 has 14 residues. Trimming took off 7 bases at V and 1 base at J, with 13 bases between the two ends. The CDR3 nucleotides are TGTGCCAGCACGCGGAATTTCAAGAACACTGAAGCTTTCTTT. Translating gives CASTRNFKNTEAFF.

The chain joins TRBV5-1 to TRBJ1-2; D might be TRBD1 (6 bases). This CDR3 is 15 amino acids long. Germline-derived CDR1 and CDR2 are SGHRS and YFSETQ. Trimming took 0 bases from V and 3 from J, leaving 12 bases between them. CDR3 amino acids: CASSLARGADYGYTF. As DNA, the CDR3 is TGCGCCAGCAGCTTGGCCAGGGGAGCGGACTATGGCTACACCTTC. The variable domain in full, completed from reference TRBV5-1 and TRBJ1-2, reads KAGVTQTPRYLIKTRGQQVTLSCSPISGHRSVSWYQQTPGQGLQFLFEYFSETQRNKGNFPGRFSGRQFSNSRSEMNVSTLELGDSALYLCASSLARGADYGYTFGSGTRLTVV.

The rearrangement joins TRBV7-8 to TRBJ2-2; 7 bases align to TRBD2. V lost 2 bases to trimming and J lost 4 bases; unmatched junction nucleotides: 4. Germline V gene data show CDR1 as SGHVS and CDR2 as FQNEAQ. The CDR3 contains 15 residues. The CDR3 bases are TGTGCCAGCAGCTTACCTAGCGGAGGCACCGGGGAGCTGTTTTTT. Its protein is CASSLPSGGTGELFF.

The gene calls are TRBV4-3 and TRBJ2-1; TRBD2 matches at 7 bases. The V and J ends lost 4 bases and 10 bases, in that order; junction bases with no gene match: 13. Germline assignment: CDR1 LGHNA and CDR2 YSLEER. CDR3 length equals 15 residues. Written as DNA, the CDR3 is TGCGCCAGCAGCCCTTCTGCGGGAGTTGGGGGAGAGCAGTTCTTC. Protein sequence: CASSPSAGVGGEQFF.

The rearrangement joins TRBV3-1 (or the pseudogene TRBV3-2) to TRBJ2-7; the match to TRBD2 covers 7 bases. V lost 10 bases to trimming and J lost 4 bases; unmatched junction nucleotides: 1. Per germline, CDR1 LGHDT and CDR2 YNNKEL (reference sequence). The CDR3 sequence is 10 residues long. Written as DNA, the CDR3 is TGTGCCACCGGGGGGTACGAGCAGTACTTC. Translating it yields CATGGYEQYF.

The rearrangement links TRBV13 to TRBJ2-2; TRBD2 aligns across 8 bases. The CDR3 totals 15 residues. Losses at the gene ends were 5 bases for V and 7 bases for J; bases not matched to a gene: 9. Germline loops: CDR1 PRHDT, CDR2 FYEKMQ (reference sequence). The DNA of the CDR3 is TGTGCCAGCAGCACCCCGGGACTAGGAGGCGGGGAGCTGTTTTTT. Protein product: CASSTPGLGGGELFF.

The genes are TRBV21-1 and TRBJ2-5; the table's D call TRBD1 went unverified against the DNA. TRBV21-1 is given as a pseudogene. CDR3 length: 15 amino acids. CDR3 residues: CASSKAKGHWETQYF. In DNA, the CDR3 is TGTGCCAGCAGCAAAGCGAAGGGACATTGGGAGACCCAGTACTTC.

The chain employs TRBV11-3 and TRBJ2-2, with a weak D call TRBD1 (6 bases). The CDR3 contains 16 residues. V dropped 5 bases and J dropped 4 bases, with 17 bases sitting between them. Germline V CDR1 and CDR2: SGHNT, YENEEA. The CDR3 here is CASSPNTGSGTGELFF. The CDR3 nucleotides read TGTGCCAGCAGCCCCAATACAGGGTCGGGCACCGGGGAGCTGTTTTTT.

The rearrangement joins TRBV7-9 to TRBJ1-1; TRBD1 is a possible D gene (5 bases). The CDR3 spans 15 residues. Between the trimmed V and J ends, which lost 2 bases and 5 bases, there was a span of 15 bases. CDR1 and CDR2 (germline): SEHNR, FQNEAQ (reference sequence). DNA for the CDR3: TGTGCCAGCAGCTTAACCCAGGGATCGTGGACTGAAGCTTTCTTT. Protein product: CASSLTQGSWTEAFF.

This clone appeared a few times. The J gene is TRBJ2-5, the V gene TRBV10-1, with TRBD2 identical over 13 bases. This CDR3 is 12 amino acids long. The germline V gene has CDR1 WNHNN and CDR2 SYGVQD (reference sequence). V lost 2 bases and J lost 14; bases outside the gene matches: 2. The CDR3 protein is CASSEGLAGEYF. CDR3 nucleotide sequence: TGCGCCAGCAGTGAGGGACTAGCGGGAGAATACTTC.

This chain joins TRBV18 and TRBJ2-7; the D gene is possibly TRBD1 (6 bases). The germline CDR1 and CDR2 sequences are KGHSH and LQKENI. The CDR3 has 15 amino acids. V was shortened by 4 bases and J by 0 bases, with 13 bases between the two germline ends. The CDR3 protein is CASSHSTGTSYEQYF. The CDR3, as DNA: TGTGCCAGCTCACACAGTACAGGGACCTCCTACGAGCAGTACTTC.

The chain links TRBV25-1 to TRBJ2-1; 14 bases map to TRBD2. The CDR3 runs to 18 residues. J gave up 3 bases and V 4 bases, and 8 bases lay outside the gene matches. Germline CDR1 is MGHDK and CDR2 is SYGVNS. The CDR3 nucleotides are TGTGCCAGCAGTGTTCCGGGACTAGCGGGAGTACTCTACAATGAGCAGTTCTTC. Translating it yields CASSVPGLAGVLYNEQFF.